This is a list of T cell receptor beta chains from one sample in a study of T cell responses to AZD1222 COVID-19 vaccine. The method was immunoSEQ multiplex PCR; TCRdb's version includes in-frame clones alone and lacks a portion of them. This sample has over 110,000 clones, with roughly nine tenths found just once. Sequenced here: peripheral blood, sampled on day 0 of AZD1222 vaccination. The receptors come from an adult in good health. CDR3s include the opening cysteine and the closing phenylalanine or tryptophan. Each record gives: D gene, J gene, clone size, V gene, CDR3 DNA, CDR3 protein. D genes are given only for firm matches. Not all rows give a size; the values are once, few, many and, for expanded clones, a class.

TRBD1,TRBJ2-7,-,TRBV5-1,TGCGCCAGCAGCAAACAGGGGGCCAAACCCTACGAGCAGTACTTC,CASSKQGAKPYEQYF
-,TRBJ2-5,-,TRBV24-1,TGTGCCACCAGTGATTTCAGCACCACAGGGCGGGAGACCCAGTACTTC,CATSDFSTTGRETQYF
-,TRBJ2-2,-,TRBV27,TGTGCCAGCAGTTCCCTCTCGATGGGGGCCCAGACCGGGGAGCTGTTTTTT,CASSSLSMGAQTGELFF
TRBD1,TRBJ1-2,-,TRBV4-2,TGTGCCAGCAGCTCCCGGGACAGGGATGGCTACACCTTC,CASSSRDRDGYTF
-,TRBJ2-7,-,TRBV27,TGTGCCAGCAGTTTTGCCGGGGACTACGAGCAGTACTTC,CASSFAGDYEQYF
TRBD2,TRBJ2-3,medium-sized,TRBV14,TGTGCCAGCAGCCAGGGCCTAGCGGGGCTCGGGCTGACAGATACGCAGTATTTT,CASSQGLAGLGLTDTQYF
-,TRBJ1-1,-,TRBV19,TGTGCCAGTAGTATAGAGGACAGACCGAACACTGAAGCTTTCTTT,CASSIEDRPNTEAFF
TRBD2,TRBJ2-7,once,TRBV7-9,TGTGCCAGCAGCTTAGCGCGCTCAAGCGGGGCTACCTACGAGCAGTACTTC,CASSLARSSGATYEQYF
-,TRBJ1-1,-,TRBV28,TGTGCCAGCACCTATAACCGGGGTGAAGCTTTCTTT,CASTYNRGEAFF
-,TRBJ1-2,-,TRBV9,TGTGCCAGCAGCGTAACCAGGGACGAAGGCTATGGCTACACCTTC,CASSVTRDEGYGYTF
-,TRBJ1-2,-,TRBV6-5,TGTGCCAGCAGTTACCTGGGCAGGGCCCTCTATGGCTACACCTTC,CASSYLGRALYGYTF
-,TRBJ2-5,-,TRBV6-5,TGTGCCAGCAGTTACTCTAGCCCCGAGACCCAGTACTTC,CASSYSSPETQYF
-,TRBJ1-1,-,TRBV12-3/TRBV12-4,TGTGCCAGCAGTTCCTCATTGTTAGCTTTCTTT,CASSSSLLAFF
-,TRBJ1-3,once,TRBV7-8,TGTGCCAGCAGCTTAGCGGTCACAGGAAGCTCTGGAAACACCATATATTTT,CASSLAVTGSSGNTIYF
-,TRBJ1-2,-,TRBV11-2,TGTGCCAGCAGCTTCAGTAACTATGGCTACACCTTC,CASSFSNYGYTF
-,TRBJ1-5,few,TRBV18,TGTGCCAGCTCACCTACCGGGACTTTTAGCAATCAGCCCCAGCATTTT,CASSPTGTFSNQPQHF
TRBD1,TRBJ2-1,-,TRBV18,TGTGCCAGCTCACCACAACGGGGGGACAGGGGATCCTACAATGAGCAGTTCTTC,CASSPQRGDRGSYNEQFF
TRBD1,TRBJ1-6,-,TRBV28,TGTGCCACAGGGGGACCCCTCCACTTT,CATGGPLHF
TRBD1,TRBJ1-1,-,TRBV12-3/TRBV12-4,TGTGCCAGCAGAGACAGGGCCGGCGGTGAAGCTTTCTTT,CASRDRAGGEAFF
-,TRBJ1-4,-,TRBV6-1,TGTGCCAGCAGTGATGCGTGGGTAAATGAAAAACTGTTTTTT,CASSDAWVNEKLFF
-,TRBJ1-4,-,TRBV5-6,TGTGCCAGCAGCTTGGGCAGGGAGTTCGAAAAACTGTTTTTT,CASSLGREFEKLFF
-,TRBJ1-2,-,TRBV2,TGTGCCAGCAGTGATGGCCCGGAATTCTATGGCTACACCTTC,CASSDGPEFYGYTF
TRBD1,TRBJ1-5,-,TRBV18,TGTGCCAGCTCCGAGACAGGGAGTCAGCCCCAGCATTTT,CASSETGSQPQHF